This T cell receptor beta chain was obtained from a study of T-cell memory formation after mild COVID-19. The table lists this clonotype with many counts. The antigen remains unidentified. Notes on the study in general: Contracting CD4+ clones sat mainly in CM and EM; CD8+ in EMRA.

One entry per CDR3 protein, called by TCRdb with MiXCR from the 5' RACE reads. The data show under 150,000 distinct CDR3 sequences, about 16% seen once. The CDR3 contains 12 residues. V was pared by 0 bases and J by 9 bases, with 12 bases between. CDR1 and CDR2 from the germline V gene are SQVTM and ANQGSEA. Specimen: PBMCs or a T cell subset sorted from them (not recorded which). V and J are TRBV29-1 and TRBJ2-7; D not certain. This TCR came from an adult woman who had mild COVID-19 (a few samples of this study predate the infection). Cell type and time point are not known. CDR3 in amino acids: CSVEDLRAGQYF. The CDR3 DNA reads TGCAGCGTTGAAGATCTGCGTGCCGGGCAGTACTTC.